Below, one T cell receptor (beta chain) is given with its context. This clone was observed once. It lacks a known antigen. No qualities accompany the bases; no much larger clone lies one base away. Including the terminal cysteine and phenylalanine, the CDR3 comprises 16 residues. Of all the DNA, just the CDR3 is kept, 48 bases in frame from base 1. Looking up the germline V gene (reference sequence) yields CDR1 LGHDT and CDR2 YNNKEL. V trim: 4 bases; J trim: 3 bases; unmatched bases: 11. TCRbeta CDR3 regions were amplified from genomic DNA using the immunoSEQ Assay, a bias-controlled multiplex PCR. In the source study's methods: The number of nucleated cells in each sample was estimated from the amplification of reference gene primers within the assay. Sequence reads were collapsed and filtered to measure the absolute abundance of every unique TCRbeta CDR3 rearrangement. For each sample, productive Simpson clonality was calculated by taking the square root of Simpson's diversity index across productive rearrangements. TCRdb obtained this table from immuneACCESS and retained in-frame rearrangements with V and J assigned. These tables miss some clones; where compared with another copy, unresolved V genes account for less than half of the shortfall, and the remainder is unexplained. From that table come the V and J calls and clone size; the DNA was used to work out D and trimming. In this sample the table shows about 130,000 clones, around 87% of which occur a single time. 3% to 4.5% of the sample rests with the top ten.

This sample was included in a study of blood T cell repertoires in COVID-19 (dated by TCRdb to the early 2020s). With regard to the full study: Collaborator samples came from the United States, Italy and Spain and covered acute and convalescent phases of COVID-19. Where available, HLA class I and class II types were taken from metadata supplied by the sample provider and were not determined by assay-based typing. The prospective study material was composed of cDNA or gDNA derived from T cells, B-cell-depleted T cells, or PBMCs. The repertoires were released in a freely available public database intended as a resource for research on the immune response to SARS-CoV-2. The dataset comprised deeply sampled blood TCRbeta repertoires from subjects exposed to, actively infected with, or recovered from COVID-19. Nearly every sample came with metadata listing a de-identified subject ID, COVID-19 status, age in years and sex. Samples came from the ongoing ImmuneRACE study (first 160 participants) plus 1,254 subjects from 6 global collaborators. Beyond this particular receptor, the publication reports: The amount of clinical and demographic metadata varied by source and participant and was provided uncurated.

Collaborating institutions collected whole blood in K2EDTA tubes following their own protocols. For TCRbeta analysis, collaborators shipped samples as frozen whole blood, isolated PBMCs, or DNA extracted from either of those sample types. The clonotype comes from a woman aged 60-70 years with acute or convalescent COVID-19. This sequence uses TRBV3-1 (or the pseudogene TRBV3-2) and TRBJ1-2, with 7 middle bases fitting TRBD1. The sample taken for sequencing was peripheral blood. The nucleotide sequence reads as follows: TGTGCCAGCAGCCCGCATCCGGGACAGAACTACTATGGCTACACCTTC. Translated, it gives CASSPHPGQNYYGYTF.